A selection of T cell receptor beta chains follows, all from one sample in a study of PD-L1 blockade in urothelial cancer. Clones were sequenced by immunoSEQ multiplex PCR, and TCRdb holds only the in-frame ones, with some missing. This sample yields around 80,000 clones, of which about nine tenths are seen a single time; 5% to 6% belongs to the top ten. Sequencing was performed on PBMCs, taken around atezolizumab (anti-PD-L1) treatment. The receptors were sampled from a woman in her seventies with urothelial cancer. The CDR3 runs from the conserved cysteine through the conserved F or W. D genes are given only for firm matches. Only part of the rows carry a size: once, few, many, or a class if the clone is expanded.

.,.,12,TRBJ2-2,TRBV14,CASNKNTGELFF,TGTGCCAGCAACAAAAACACCGGGGAGCTGTTTTTT
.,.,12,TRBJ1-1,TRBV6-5,CASSYSRGLTFF,TGTGCCAGCAGTTACTCGAGGGGGTTAACTTTCTTT
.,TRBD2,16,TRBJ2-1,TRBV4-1,CASSQDRASGRNEQFF,TGCGCCAGCAGCCAAGATAGGGCTAGCGGTAGGAATGAGCAGTTCTTC
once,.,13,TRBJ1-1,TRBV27,CASSFWGRTEAFF,TGTGCCAGCAGTTTCTGGGGGCGAACTGAAGCTTTCTTT
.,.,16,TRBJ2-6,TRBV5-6,CASSFLGVSGANVLTF,TGTGCCAGCAGCTTCTTAGGAGTCTCTGGGGCCAACGTCCTGACTTTC
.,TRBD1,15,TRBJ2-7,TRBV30,CAWSSGTGVVYEQYF,TGTGCCTGGAGTTCCGGGACAGGAGTTGTCTACGAGCAGTACTTC
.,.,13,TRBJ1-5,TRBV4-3,CASSQFSNQPQHF,TGCGCCAGCAGCCAATTCAGTAATCAGCCCCAGCATTTT
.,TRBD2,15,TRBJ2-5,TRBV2,CASSELLAGVETQYF,TGTGCCAGCAGTGAACTTCTAGCGGGAGTAGAGACCCAGTACTTC
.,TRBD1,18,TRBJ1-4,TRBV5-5,CASSTPLGQAATNEKLFF,TGTGCCAGCAGCACTCCGCTTGGACAGGCAGCAACTAATGAAAAACTGTTTTTT
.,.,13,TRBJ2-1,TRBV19,CASSINRDNEQFF,TGTGCCAGTAGTATAAACCGAGACAATGAGCAGTTCTTC
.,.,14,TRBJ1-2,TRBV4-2,CASSQDGGGRGYTF,TGTGCCAGCAGCCAAGATGGCGGAGGCCGCGGCTACACCTTC
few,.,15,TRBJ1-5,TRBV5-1,CASSLGQGGNQPQHF,TGCGCCAGCAGCTTGGGGCAGGGCGGCAATCAGCCCCAGCATTTT
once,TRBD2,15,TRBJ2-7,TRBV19,CASSIGGGKAYEQYF,TGTGCCAGTAGTATCGGCGGGGGTAAGGCTTACGAGCAGTACTTC
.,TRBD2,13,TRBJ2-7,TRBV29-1,CSVLAGYGYEQYF,TGCAGCGTACTAGCGGGATATGGTTACGAGCAGTACTTC
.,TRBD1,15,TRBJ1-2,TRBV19,CASSTLTGVYYGYTF,TGTGCCAGTAGTACGCTAACAGGGGTTTACTATGGCTACACCTTC
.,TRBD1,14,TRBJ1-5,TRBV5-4,CASSAGTGGQPQHF,TGTGCCAGCAGTGCTGGGACAGGGGGTCAGCCCCAGCATTTT
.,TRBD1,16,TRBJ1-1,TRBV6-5,CASSFTYRGRNTEAFF,TGTGCCAGCAGTTTCACTTACAGGGGGCGAAACACTGAAGCTTTCTTT
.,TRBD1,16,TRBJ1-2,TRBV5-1,CASSTDTGGFVSGYTF,TGCGCCAGCAGCACCGATACAGGGGGCTTTGTTAGTGGCTACACCTTC
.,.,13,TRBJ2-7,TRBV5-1,CASSLDASYEQYF,TGCGCCAGCAGCTTGGACGCTAGCTACGAGCAGTACTTC
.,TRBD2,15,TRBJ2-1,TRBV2,CASSATSGRVNEQFF,TGTGCCAGCAGTGCAACTAGCGGGAGGGTAAATGAGCAGTTCTTC
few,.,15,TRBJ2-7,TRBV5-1,CASSPEPGTYYEQYF,TGCGCCAGCAGCCCGGAGCCCGGGACTTACTACGAGCAGTACTTC
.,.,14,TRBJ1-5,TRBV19,CASTVALRDQPQHF,TGTGCCAGTACAGTGGCACTCCGGGATCAGCCCCAGCATTTT
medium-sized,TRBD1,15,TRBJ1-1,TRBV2,CASSFAGGSITEAFF,TGTGCCAGCAGTTTCGCAGGGGGCTCGATCACTGAAGCTTTCTTT
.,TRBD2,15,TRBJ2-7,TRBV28,CASSLRAGGSYEQYF,TGTGCCAGCAGTTTAAGAGCGGGAGGCTCCTACGAGCAGTACTTC
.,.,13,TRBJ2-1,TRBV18,CASSPLAANEQFF,TGTGCCAGCTCACCCCTCGCGGCCAATGAGCAGTTCTTC
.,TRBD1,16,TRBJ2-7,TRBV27,CASSLRLDRRLRQQYF,TGTGCCAGCAGTCTACGGTTGGACAGGCGCTTAAGGCAGCAGTACTTC
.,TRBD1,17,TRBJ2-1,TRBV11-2,CASSLNANRGAYNEQFF,TGTGCCAGCAGCTTAAACGCTAACAGGGGGGCCTACAATGAGCAGTTCTTC
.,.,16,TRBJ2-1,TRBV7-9,CASSPTGTGHINEQFF,TGTGCCAGCAGCCCCACCGGGACTGGTCACATCAATGAGCAGTTCTTC
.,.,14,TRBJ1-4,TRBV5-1,CASSATGFNEKLFF,TGCGCCAGCAGCGCAACAGGTTTTAATGAAAAACTGTTTTTT
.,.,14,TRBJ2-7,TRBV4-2,CASSQDQGGYEQYF,TGTGCCAGCAGCCAAGATCAAGGGGGATACGAGCAGTACTTC
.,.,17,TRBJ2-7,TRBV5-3,CARSLSRGGLSSYEQYF,TGTGCCAGAAGCTTGTCCCGTGGAGGTCTCAGCTCCTACGAGCAGTACTTC
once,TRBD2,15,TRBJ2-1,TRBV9,CASSGTSGGANEQFF,TGTGCCAGCAGCGGGACTAGCGGGGGGGCCAATGAGCAGTTCTTC
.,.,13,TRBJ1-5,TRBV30,CAWAGTKDQPQHF,TGTGCCTGGGCCGGGACTAAGGATCAGCCCCAGCATTTT
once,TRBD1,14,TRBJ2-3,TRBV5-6,CASSLAGTGDTQYF,TGTGCCAGCAGCTTGGCCGGGACAGGGGATACGCAGTATTTT
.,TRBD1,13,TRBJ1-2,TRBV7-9,CASSSDRAYGYTF,TGTGCCAGCAGCTCCGACAGGGCGTATGGCTACACCTTC
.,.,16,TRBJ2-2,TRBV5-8,CASSFIFSIRRLELFF,TGTGCCAGCAGCTTTATCTTTTCGATAAGGCGGTTGGAGCTGTTTTTT
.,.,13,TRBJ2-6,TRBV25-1,CASRGQGANVLTF,TGTGCCAGCAGAGGACAGGGGGCCAACGTCCTGACTTTC
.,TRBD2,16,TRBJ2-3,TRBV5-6,CASSLVGRGVTDTQYF,TGTGCCAGCAGCTTGGTGGGGCGGGGGGTCACAGATACGCAGTATTTT
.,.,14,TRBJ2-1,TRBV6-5,CASRKTGWQGEQFF,TGTGCCAGCAGGAAAACAGGGTGGCAGGGTGAGCAGTTCTTC
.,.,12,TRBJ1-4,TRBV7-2,CASSLAGGLMFF,TGTGCCAGCAGCTTAGCGGGGGGTTTGATGTTTTTT
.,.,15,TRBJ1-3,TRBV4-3,CASSQAGGSGNTIYF,TGCGCCAGCAGCCAAGCGGGGGGCTCTGGAAACACCATATATTTT
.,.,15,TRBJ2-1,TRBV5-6,CASSSTSDRNNEQFF,TGTGCCAGCAGCTCCACCTCCGACAGGAACAATGAGCAGTTCTTC
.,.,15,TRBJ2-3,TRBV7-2,CASSLRQVRLDTQYF,TGTGCCAGCAGTCTACGACAGGTCCGATTAGATACGCAGTATTTT
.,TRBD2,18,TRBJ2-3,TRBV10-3,CAISPGLAGKGGLDTQYF,TGTGCCATCAGTCCGGGACTAGCGGGAAAGGGTGGATTAGATACGCAGTATTTT
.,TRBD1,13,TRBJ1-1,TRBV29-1,CSVGQGVGTEAFF,TGCAGCGTTGGACAGGGGGTGGGCACTGAAGCTTTCTTT
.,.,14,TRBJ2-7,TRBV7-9,CASSWPGTTVEQYF,TGTGCCAGCAGCTGGCCCGGGACAACAGTCGAGCAGTACTTC
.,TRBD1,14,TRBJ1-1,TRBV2,CASSPGQGNTEAFF,TGTGCCAGCAGTCCGGGACAGGGGAACACTGAAGCTTTCTTT
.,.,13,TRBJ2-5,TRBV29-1,CSVGGAGQETQYF,TGCAGCGTGGGGGGGGCAGGCCAAGAGACCCAGTACTTC
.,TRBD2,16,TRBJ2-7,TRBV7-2,CASSRGGAGAYRGQYF,TGTGCCAGCAGCCGGGGGGGGGCAGGGGCGTACCGTGGGCAGTACTTC
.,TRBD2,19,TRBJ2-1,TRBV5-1,CASSLGMTIAGGSYNEQFF,TGCGCCAGCAGCTTGGGCATGACCATAGCGGGAGGGTCCTACAATGAGCAGTTCTTC
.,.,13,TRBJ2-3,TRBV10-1,CASSALDTGTQYF,TGCGCCAGCAGTGCTCTCGACACTGGTACGCAGTATTTT
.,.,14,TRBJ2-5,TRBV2,CASSDRGGQETQYF,TGTGCCAGCAGTGATCGGGGTGGGCAAGAGACCCAGTACTTC
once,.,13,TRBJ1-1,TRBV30,CAWSYGQNTEAFF,TGTGCCTGGAGCTATGGACAGAACACTGAAGCTTTCTTT
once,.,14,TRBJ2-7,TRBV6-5,CASSYNPKISEQYF,TGTGCCAGCAGTTACAACCCTAAGATTAGCGAGCAGTACTTC
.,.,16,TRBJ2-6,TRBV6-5,CASSYSWEPGANVLTF,TGTGCCAGCAGTTACTCCTGGGAGCCTGGGGCCAACGTCCTGACTTTC
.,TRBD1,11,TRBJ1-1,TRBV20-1,CSATGTGEAFF,TGCAGTGCAACCGGGACAGGGGAAGCTTTCTTT
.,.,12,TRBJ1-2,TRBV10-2,CASRTGNYGYTF,TGCGCCAGCAGGACAGGAAACTATGGCTACACCTTC
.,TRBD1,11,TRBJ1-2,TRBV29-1,CSVRTGKGYTF,TGCAGCGTTCGGACAGGGAAGGGCTACACCTTC
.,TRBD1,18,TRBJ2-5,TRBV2,CASIRFLWSTGSGETQYF,TGTGCCAGCATCCGGTTTCTTTGGTCGACAGGGTCGGGAGAGACCCAGTACTTC